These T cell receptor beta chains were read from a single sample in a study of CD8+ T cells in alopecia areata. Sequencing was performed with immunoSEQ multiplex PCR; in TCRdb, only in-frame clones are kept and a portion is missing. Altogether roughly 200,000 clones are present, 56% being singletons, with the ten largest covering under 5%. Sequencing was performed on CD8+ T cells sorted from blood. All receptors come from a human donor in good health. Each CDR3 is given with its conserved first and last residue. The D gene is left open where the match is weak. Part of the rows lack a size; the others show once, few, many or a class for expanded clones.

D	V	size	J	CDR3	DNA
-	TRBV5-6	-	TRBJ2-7	CASSSGKGDEQYF	TGTGCCAGCAGTTCCGGGAAAGGCGACGAGCAGTACTTC
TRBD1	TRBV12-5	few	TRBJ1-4	CASGLVGTGGEKLFF	TGTGCTAGTGGTTTGGTCGGGACAGGAGGGGAAAAACTGTTTTTT
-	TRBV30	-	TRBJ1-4	CAWNPTTALEKLFF	TGTGCCTGGAACCCGACGACAGCTTTAGAAAAACTGTTTTTT
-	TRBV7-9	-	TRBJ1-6	CASSQTQASYSPLHF	TGTGCCAGCAGCCAGACGCAGGCGAGCTATTCACCCCTCCACTTT
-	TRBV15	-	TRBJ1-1	CATSLRDEAFF	TGTGCCACCAGCCTAAGGGATGAAGCTTTCTTT
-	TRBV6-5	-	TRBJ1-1	CASSYSRLNTEAFF	TGTGCCAGCAGTTACTCAAGGCTGAACACTGAAGCTTTCTTT
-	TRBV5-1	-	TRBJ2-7	CASRGSREQYF	TGCGCCAGCAGGGGCAGCAGGGAGCAGTACTTC
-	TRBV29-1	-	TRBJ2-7	CSPPRARVDYEQYF	TGCAGCCCGCCGAGGGCCAGGGTGGACTACGAGCAGTACTTC
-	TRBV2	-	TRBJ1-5	CASRADSPLSNQPQHF	TGTGCCAGCAGGGCGGACAGCCCCCTTAGCAATCAGCCCCAGCATTTT
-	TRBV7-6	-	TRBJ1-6	CASSLAGDSPLHF	TGTGCCAGCAGCTTAGCTGGGGATTCACCCCTCCACTTT
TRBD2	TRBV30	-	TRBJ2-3	CAWSSGGSSTDTQYF	TGTGCCTGGAGTAGCGGGGGTTCAAGCACAGATACGCAGTATTTT
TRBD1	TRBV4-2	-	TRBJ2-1	CASSQDGTGFNEQFF	TGTGCCAGCAGCCAAGATGGGACAGGGTTCAATGAGCAGTTCTTC
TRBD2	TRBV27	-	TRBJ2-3	CASSPKLAAYSTDTQYF	TGTGCCAGCAGTCCAAAGCTAGCGGCTTATAGCACAGATACGCAGTATTTT
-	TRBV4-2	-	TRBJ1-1	CASSQERQYGYTEAFF	TGTGCCAGCAGCCAAGAAAGGCAATACGGGTACACTGAAGCTTTCTTT
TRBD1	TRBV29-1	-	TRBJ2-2	CSGRDSGNTGELFF	TGCAGCGGCCGGGACAGCGGGAACACCGGGGAGCTGTTTTTT
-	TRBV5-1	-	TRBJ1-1	CASSLDEVGTEAFF	TGCGCCAGCAGCTTGGATGAAGTAGGAACTGAAGCTTTCTTT
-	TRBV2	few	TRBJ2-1	CASSAGTFNEQFF	TGTGCCAGCAGTGCCGGGACCTTCAATGAGCAGTTCTTC
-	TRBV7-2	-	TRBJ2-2	CASITRLGNTGELFF	TGTGCCAGCATCACCCGACTAGGCAACACCGGGGAGCTGTTTTTT
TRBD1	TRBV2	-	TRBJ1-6	CASSETGGSYNSPLHF	TGTGCCAGCAGTGAAACAGGGGGTTCCTATAATTCACCCCTCCACTTT
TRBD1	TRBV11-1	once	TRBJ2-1	CASSFGTGGDRTYNEQFF	TGTGCCAGCAGCTTCGGGACAGGGGGCGACCGAACCTACAATGAGCAGTTCTTC
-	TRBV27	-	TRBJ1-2	CASSLGPGSYGYTF	TGTGCCAGCAGTCTTGGGCCAGGGAGCTATGGCTACACCTTC
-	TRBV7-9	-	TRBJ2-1	CASSLGTGNEQFF	TGTGCCAGCAGCCTCGGAACAGGGAATGAGCAGTTCTTC
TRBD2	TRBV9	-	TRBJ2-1	CASSHTSGGNNEQFF	TGTGCCAGCAGCCACACTAGCGGGGGGAACAATGAGCAGTTCTTC
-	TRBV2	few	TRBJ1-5	CASSAYGGDQPQHF	TGTGCCAGCAGTGCATACGGGGGCGATCAGCCCCAGCATTTT
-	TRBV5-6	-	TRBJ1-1	CASSLDRMNTEAFF	TGTGCCAGCAGCTTGGACAGAATGAACACTGAAGCTTTCTTT
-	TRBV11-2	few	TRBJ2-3	CASSLSRSTQYF	TGTGCCAGCAGCCTTTCTAGGTCTACGCAGTATTTT
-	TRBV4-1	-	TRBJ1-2	CASSQQGQSLYGYTF	TGCGCCAGCAGCCAGCAAGGACAGTCCCTCTATGGCTACACCTTC
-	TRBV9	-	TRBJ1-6	CASSPYQGNSPLHF	TGTGCCAGCAGCCCCTACCAGGGGAATTCACCCCTCCACTTT
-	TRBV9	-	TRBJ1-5	CASSVGGGQPQHF	TGTGCCAGCAGCGTAGGGGGGGGTCAGCCCCAGCATTTT
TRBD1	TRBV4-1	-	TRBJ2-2	CASSLRQGNTGELFF	TGCGCCAGCAGCCTTCGACAGGGGAACACCGGGGAGCTGTTTTTT
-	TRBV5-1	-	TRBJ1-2	CASSPRDTNGYTF	TGCGCCAGCAGCCCCCGGGACACCAATGGCTACACCTTC
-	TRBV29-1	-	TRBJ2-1	CSALGDPPSYNEQFF	TGCAGCGCCCTGGGGGACCCTCCCTCCTACAATGAGCAGTTCTTC
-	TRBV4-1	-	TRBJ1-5	CASSQTDDQPQHF	TGCGCCAGCAGCCAAACGGACGATCAGCCCCAGCATTTT
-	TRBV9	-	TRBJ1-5	CASSTSGSNQPQHF	TGTGCCAGCAGCACCTCCGGGAGCAATCAGCCCCAGCATTTT
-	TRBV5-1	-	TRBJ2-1	CASSLGPFAEQFF	TGCGCCAGCAGCTTGGGTCCGTTTGCTGAGCAGTTCTTC
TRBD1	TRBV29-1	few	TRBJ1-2	CSVDVPGQGLYYGYTF	TGCAGCGTTGACGTGCCGGGACAGGGACTTTACTATGGCTACACCTTC
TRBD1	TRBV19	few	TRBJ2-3	CASRTGADTQYF	TGTGCCAGTAGGACAGGGGCAGATACGCAGTATTTT
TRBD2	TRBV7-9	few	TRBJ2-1	CASSLGLAGGSSYNEQFF	TGTGCCAGCAGCTTGGGACTAGCGGGGGGGAGCTCCTACAATGAGCAGTTCTTC
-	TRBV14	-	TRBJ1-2	CASSQEGSDTYGYTF	TGTGCCAGCAGCCAAGAGGGGTCGGACACCTATGGCTACACCTTC
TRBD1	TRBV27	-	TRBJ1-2	CASSLNYRGWGYTF	TGTGCCAGCAGTCTTAATTACAGGGGTTGGGGCTACACCTTC
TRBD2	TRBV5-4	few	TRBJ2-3	CASSLTSASTDTQYF	TGTGCCAGCAGCTTGACTAGCGCGAGCACAGATACGCAGTATTTT
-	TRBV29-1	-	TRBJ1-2	CSIPGNYGYTF	TGCAGCATACCCGGGAACTATGGCTACACCTTC
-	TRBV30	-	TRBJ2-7	CAWSNVLATSSYEQYF	TGTGCCTGGAGTAACGTCCTAGCCACGAGCTCCTACGAGCAGTACTTC
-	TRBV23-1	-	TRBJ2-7	CASSDSGDDSYEQYF	TGCGCCAGCAGTGATTCGGGGGACGACTCCTACGAGCAGTACTTC
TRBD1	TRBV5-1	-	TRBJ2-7	CASSHGDRGLDEQYF	TGCGCCAGCAGCCACGGGGACAGGGGGCTCGACGAGCAGTACTTC
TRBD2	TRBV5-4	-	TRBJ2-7	CASSLAWGGGYEQYF	TGTGCCAGCAGCTTGGCTTGGGGGGGAGGCTACGAGCAGTACTTC
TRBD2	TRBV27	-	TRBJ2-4	CASSFGEGRNIQYF	TGTGCCAGCAGTTTCGGGGAGGGTAGAAACATTCAGTACTTC
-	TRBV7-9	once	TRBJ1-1	CASSPRGGNTEAFF	TGTGCCAGCAGTCCCCGCGGTGGGAACACTGAAGCTTTCTTT
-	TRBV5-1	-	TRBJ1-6	CASSSGQSVSYNSPLHF	TGCGCCAGCAGCTCTGGACAGAGTGTCTCCTATAATTCACCCCTCCACTTT
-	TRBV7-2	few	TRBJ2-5	CASSLEGGIQETQYF	TGTGCCAGCAGCTTAGAGGGCGGGATCCAAGAGACCCAGTACTTC
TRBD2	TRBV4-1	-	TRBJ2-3	CASSQTLSGARTDTQYF	TGCGCCAGCAGCCAGACCCTTAGCGGGGCTCGCACAGATACGCAGTATTTT
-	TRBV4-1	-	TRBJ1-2	CASSQQGTGYTF	TGCGCCAGCAGCCAACAGGGGACGGGCTACACCTTC
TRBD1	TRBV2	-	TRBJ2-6	CASSAGQGGPGANVLTF	TGTGCCAGCAGTGCGGGACAGGGAGGGCCCGGGGCCAACGTCCTGACTTTC